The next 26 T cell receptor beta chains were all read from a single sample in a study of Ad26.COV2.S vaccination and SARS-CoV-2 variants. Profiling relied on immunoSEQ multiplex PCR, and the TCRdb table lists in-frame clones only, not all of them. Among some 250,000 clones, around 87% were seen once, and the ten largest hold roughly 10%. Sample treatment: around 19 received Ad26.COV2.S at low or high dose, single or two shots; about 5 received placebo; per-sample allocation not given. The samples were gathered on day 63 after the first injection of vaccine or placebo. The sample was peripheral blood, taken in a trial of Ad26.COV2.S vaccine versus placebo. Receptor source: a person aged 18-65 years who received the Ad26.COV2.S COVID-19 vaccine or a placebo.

The CDR3 loop reads CASSVEGASYNEQFF. The CDR3 nucleotides are TGTGCCAGCAGCGTAGAAGGGGCTAGCTACAATGAGCAGTTCTTC. The rearrangement joins TRBV9 to TRBJ2-1, with D maybe TRBD1 (5 bases). Germline values: CDR1 SGDLS, CDR2 YYNGEE. This CDR3 is built from 15 residues. V dropped 0 bases and J dropped 3 bases, with 10 bases sitting between them.

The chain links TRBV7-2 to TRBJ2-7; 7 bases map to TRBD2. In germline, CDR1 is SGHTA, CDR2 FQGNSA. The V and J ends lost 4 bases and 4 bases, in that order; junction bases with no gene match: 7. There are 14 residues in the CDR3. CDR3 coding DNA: TGTGCCAGCAGCTACTCTAGCGGAAATTACGAGCAGTACTTC. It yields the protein CASSYSSGNYEQYF. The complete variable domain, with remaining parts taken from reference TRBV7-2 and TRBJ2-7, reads GAGVSQSPSNKVTEKGKDVELRCDPISGHTALYWYRQSLGQGLEFLIYFQGNSAPDKSGLPSDRFSAERTGGSVSTLTIQRTQQEDSAVYLCASSYSSGNYEQYFGPGTRLTVT.

This chain's CDR3 is CASSQGRSEAFF. The CDR3 coding sequence is TGCGCCAGCAGCCAGGGACGGTCTGAAGCTTTCTTT. This rearrangement joins TRBV5-1 to TRBJ1-1; perhaps TRBD1 as D (5 bases). Germline-derived CDR1 and CDR2 are SGHRS and YFSETQ. This CDR3 is built from 12 residues. V lost 4 bases to trimming and J lost 6 bases, with 10 bases between them. Together with reference TRBV5-1 and TRBJ1-1, the CDR3 gives the full variable domain: KAGVTQTPRYLIKTRGQQVTLSCSPISGHRSVSWYQQTPGQGLQFLFEYFSETQRNKGNFPGRFSGRQFSNSRSEMNVSTLELGDSALYLCASSQGRSEAFFGQGTRLTVV.

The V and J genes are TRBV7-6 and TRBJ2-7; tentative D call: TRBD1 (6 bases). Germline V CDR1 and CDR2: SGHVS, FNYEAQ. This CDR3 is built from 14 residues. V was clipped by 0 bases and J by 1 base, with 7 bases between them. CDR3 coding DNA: TGTGCCAGCAGCTTAGCAGGGGGTTCCTACGAGCAGTACTTC. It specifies CASSLAGGSYEQYF.

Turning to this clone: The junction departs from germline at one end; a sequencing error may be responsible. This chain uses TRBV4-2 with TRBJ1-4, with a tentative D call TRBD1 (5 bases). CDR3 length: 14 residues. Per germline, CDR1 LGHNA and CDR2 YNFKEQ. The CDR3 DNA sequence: TGTGCCAACAGCCATGGAGGGGTCGGGGAAAAACTGTTTTTT. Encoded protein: CANSHGGVGEKLFF.

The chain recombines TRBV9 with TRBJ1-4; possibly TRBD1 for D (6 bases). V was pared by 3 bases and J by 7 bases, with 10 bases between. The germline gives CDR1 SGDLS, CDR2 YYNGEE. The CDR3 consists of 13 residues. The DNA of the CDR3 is TGTGCCAGCAGCGGGGGGCTTGGTGAAAAACTGTTTTTT. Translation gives CASSGGLGEKLFF.

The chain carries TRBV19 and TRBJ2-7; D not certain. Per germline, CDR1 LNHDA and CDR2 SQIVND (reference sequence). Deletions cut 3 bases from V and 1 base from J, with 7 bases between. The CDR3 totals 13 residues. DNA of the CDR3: TGTGCCAGTAGTATCGGAGATTCCTACGAGCAGTACTTC. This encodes CASSIGDSYEQYF. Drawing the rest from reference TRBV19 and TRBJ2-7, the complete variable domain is DGGITQSPKYLFRKEGQNVTLSCEQNLNHDAMYWYRQDPGQGLRLIYYSQIVNDFQKGDIAEGYSVSREKKESFPLTVTSAQKNPTAFYLCASSIGDSYEQYFGPGTRLTVT.

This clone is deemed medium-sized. CDR3 region: CASSLAPPVGEKLFF. In DNA, the CDR3 is TGTGCCAGCAGCTTAGCCCCCCCGGTGGGCGAAAAACTGTTTTTT. The chain links TRBV13 to TRBJ1-4; D uncertain. Trimming pared 1 base from V and 8 bases from J, leaving 14 bases between. This CDR3 region has 15 residues. The germline V gene encodes CDR1 PRHDT and CDR2 FYEKMQ (reference sequence).

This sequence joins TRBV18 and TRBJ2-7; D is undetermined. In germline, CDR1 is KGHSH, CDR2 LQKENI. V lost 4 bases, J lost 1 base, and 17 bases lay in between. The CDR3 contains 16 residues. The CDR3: CASSLFYKEYSYEQYF. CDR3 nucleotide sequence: TGTGCCAGCTCACTTTTCTACAAGGAATATTCCTACGAGCAGTACTTC.

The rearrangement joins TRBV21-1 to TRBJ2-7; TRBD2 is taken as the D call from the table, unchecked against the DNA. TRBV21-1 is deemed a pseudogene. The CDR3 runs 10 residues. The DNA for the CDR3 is TGTGCCACCCCGCCGGGGGAGCAGTACTTC. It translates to CATPPGEQYF.

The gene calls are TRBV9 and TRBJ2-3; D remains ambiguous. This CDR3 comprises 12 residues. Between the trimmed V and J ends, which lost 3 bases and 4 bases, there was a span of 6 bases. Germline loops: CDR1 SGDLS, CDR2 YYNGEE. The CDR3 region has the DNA TGTGCCAGCAGCGGAACGTCAGATACGCAGTATTTT. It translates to CASSGTSDTQYF.

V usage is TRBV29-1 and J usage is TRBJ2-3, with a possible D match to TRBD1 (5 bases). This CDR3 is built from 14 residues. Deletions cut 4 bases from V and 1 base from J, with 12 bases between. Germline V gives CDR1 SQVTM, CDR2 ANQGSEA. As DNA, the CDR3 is TGCAGCGTTGTCAGGGTTCAGGGCACAGATACGCAGTATTTT. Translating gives CSVVRVQGTDTQYF.

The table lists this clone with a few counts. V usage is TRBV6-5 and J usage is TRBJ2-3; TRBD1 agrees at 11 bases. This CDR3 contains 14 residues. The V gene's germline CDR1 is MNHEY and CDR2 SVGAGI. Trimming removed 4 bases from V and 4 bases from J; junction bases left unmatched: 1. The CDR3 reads CASSLGQGADTQYF. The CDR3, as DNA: TGTGCCAGCAGTTTGGGACAGGGGGCAGATACGCAGTATTTT.

The CDR3 DNA follows: TGTGCCTGGAGTGTACAACTAGCGGCCTACAATGAGCAGTTCTTC. This encodes CAWSVQLAAYNEQFF. The chain combines TRBV30 with TRBJ2-1; TRBD2 matches 8 bases. V dropped 0 bases and J dropped 2; count of bases not matched to a gene: 3. CDR1 is GTSNPN and CDR2 is SVGIG in the germline V gene (reference sequence). There are 15 residues in the CDR3.

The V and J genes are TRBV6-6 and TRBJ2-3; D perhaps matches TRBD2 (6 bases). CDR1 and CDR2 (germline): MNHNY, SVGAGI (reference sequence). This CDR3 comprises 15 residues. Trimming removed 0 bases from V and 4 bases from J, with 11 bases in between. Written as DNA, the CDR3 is TGTGCCAGCAGTTACTCGAGACCGGGGGCAGATACGCAGTATTTT. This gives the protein CASSYSRPGADTQYF.

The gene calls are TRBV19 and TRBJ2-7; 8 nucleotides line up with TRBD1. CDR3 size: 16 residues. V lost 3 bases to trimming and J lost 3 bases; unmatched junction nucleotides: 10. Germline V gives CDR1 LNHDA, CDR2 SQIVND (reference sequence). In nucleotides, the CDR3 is TGTGCCAGTAGTATCCTACAGGGGGAAGGAATCTACGAGCAGTACTTC. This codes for CASSILQGEGIYEQYF.

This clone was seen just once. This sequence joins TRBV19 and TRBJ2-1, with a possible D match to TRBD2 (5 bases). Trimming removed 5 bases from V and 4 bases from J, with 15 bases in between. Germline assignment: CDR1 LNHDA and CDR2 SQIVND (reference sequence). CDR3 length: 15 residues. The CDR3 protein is CASSPGLSGYNEQFF. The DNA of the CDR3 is TGTGCCAGTAGTCCAGGACTCTCGGGGTACAATGAGCAGTTCTTC.

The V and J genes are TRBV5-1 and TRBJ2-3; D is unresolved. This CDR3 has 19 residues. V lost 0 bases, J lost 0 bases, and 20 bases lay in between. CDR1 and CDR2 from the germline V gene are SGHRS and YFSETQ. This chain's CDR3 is CASSLEGPTSLFSTDTQYF. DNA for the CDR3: TGCGCCAGCAGCTTGGAAGGACCTACTTCCCTCTTTAGCACAGATACGCAGTATTTT. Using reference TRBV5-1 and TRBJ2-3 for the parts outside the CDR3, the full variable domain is KAGVTQTPRYLIKTRGQQVTLSCSPISGHRSVSWYQQTPGQGLQFLFEYFSETQRNKGNFPGRFSGRQFSNSRSEMNVSTLELGDSALYLCASSLEGPTSLFSTDTQYFGPGTRLTVL.

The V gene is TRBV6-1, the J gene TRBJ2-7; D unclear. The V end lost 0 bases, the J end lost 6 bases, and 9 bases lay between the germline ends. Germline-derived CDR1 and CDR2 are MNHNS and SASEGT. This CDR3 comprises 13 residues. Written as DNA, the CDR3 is TGTGCCAGCAGTGAAGCGCAGATCTCCGAGCAGTACTTC. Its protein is CASSEAQISEQYF.

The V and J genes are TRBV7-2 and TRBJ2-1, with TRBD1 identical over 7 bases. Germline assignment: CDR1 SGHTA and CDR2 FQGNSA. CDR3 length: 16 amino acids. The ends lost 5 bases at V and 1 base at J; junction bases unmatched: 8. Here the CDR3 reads CASSTATGRSYNEQFF. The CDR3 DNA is TGTGCCAGCAGCACCGCGACAGGGCGATCCTACAATGAGCAGTTCTTC.

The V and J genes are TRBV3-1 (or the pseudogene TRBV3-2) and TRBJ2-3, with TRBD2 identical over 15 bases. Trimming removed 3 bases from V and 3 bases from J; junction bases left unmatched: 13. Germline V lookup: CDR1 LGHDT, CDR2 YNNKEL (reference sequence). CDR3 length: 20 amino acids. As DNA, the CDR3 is TGTGCCAGCAGCCATCTCTCCGGGACTAGCGGGGGGACGGAAACAGATACGCAGTATTTT. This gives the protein CASSHLSGTSGGTETDTQYF.

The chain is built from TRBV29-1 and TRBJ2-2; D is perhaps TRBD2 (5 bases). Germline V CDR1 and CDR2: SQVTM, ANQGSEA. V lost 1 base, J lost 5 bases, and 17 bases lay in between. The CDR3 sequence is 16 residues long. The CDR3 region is CSVEVGSGSGTGELFF. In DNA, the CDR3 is TGCAGCGTTGAAGTTGGGTCGGGGTCGGGGACCGGGGAGCTGTTTTTT.

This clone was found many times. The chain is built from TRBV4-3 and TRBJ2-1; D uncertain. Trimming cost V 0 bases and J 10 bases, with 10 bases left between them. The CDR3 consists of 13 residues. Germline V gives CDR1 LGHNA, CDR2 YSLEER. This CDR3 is CASSQDLRREQFF. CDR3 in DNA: TGCGCCAGCAGCCAAGATCTTAGGCGAGAGCAGTTCTTC.

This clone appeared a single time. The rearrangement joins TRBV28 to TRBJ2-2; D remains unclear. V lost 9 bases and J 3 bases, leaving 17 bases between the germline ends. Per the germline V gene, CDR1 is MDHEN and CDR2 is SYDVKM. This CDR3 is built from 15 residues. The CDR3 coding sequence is TGTGCCAGTCTCGGTTCCCGGGTGGACACCGGGGAGCTGTTTTTT. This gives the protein CASLGSRVDTGELFF. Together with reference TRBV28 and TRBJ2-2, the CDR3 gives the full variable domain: DVKVTQSSRYLVKRTGEKVFLECVQDMDHENMFWYRQDPGLGLRLIYFSYDVKMKEKGDIPEGYSVSREKKERFSLILESASTNQTSMYLCASLGSRVDTGELFFGEGSRLTVL.

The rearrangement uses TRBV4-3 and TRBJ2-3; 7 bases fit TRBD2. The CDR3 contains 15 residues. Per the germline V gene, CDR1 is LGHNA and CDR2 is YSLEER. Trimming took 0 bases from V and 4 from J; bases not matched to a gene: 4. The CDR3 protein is CASSQEWGRADTQYF. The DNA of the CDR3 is TGCGCCAGCAGCCAAGAGTGGGGGAGGGCAGATACGCAGTATTTT.

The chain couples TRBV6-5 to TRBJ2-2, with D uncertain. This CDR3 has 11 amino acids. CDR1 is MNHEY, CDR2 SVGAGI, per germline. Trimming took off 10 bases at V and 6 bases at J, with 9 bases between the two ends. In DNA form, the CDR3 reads TGTGCCACCAATCAAGCCGGGGAGCTGTTTTTT. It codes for CATNQAGELFF.